This TCR beta chain was sequenced for a study of graft-versus-host responses after intestinal transplantation. Study as a whole: Transplantation in recipients was multivisceral, liver-intestinal, or isolated intestinal. The recipients all started with anti-thymocyte globulin induction and then took tacrolimus and steroids for 2 to 4 years.

Produced via immunoSEQ multiplex PCR; TCRdb's table is partial and in-frame only. The sample has 40,000 to 60,000 clones; approximately 84% are singletons. Whole-study findings and limits: Detected in recipient marrow were GvH clones, some of which were first observed in ileum or blood.

About this clone: The antigen remains undetermined.

The V end lost 4 bases, the J end lost 3 bases, and 12 bases lay between the germline ends. The CDR3 length is 14 residues. The germline V gene encodes CDR1 SGHTA and CDR2 FQGNSA. The rearrangement uses TRBV7-2 and TRBJ2-5; D might be TRBD1 (6 bases). The sequence derives from a human donor who was the organ donor for an intestinal transplant. Sequenced here: unstimulated CD4+ T cells sorted from spleen or lymph node cells, sampled before transplant. The CDR3 protein is CASSSGTRKETQYF. In DNA, the CDR3 is TGTGCCAGCAGCTCTGGGACACGGAAAGAGACCCAGTACTTC.